Sequencing of this T cell receptor beta chain was carried out in a study of Ad26.COV2.S vaccination and SARS-CoV-2 variants. Study findings and constraints: It is possible that the TCR breadth and depth analyses underestimated the total T cell responses. Placebo and vaccine recipients had non-spike TCR breadth that was similar. Greater spike-specific TCR breadth was seen in vaccine recipients than in placebo recipients.

Using immunoSEQ multiplex PCR, the repertoire was profiled, and TCRdb retains in-frame clones only, with some absent. This sample has around 94,000 clones, with roughly 75% found just once. Points on this clone: Its antigen is unidentified. Other DNA sequences of this sample code for an identical CDR3.

The sequenced sample was peripheral blood, obtained after recovery from COVID-19. The clonotype originates from a human donor who had recovered from COVID-19.

CDR3 residues: CASSLRGSTEAFF. CDR3 DNA sequence: TGTGCCAGCAGTCTCAGAGGTTCCACTGAAGCTTTCTTT. This chain joins TRBV12-3 or TRBV12-4 and TRBJ1-1; D gene uncertain. V was clipped by 5 bases and J by 4 bases, with 11 bases between them. CDR3 length equals 13 residues.